Below, 7 T cell receptor beta chains from the same sample are listed, as sequenced in a study of memory CD4+ T cells and cytomegalovirus serostatus. Clones were sequenced by immunoSEQ multiplex PCR, and TCRdb holds only the in-frame ones, with some missing. The sample contains some 30,000 clones, around 74% of which appear only once. The sort gate was single viable CD3+CD4+CD8-CD45RO+ cells for memory CD4+ T cells. Sequencing input: memory CD4+ T cells from blood. These receptors came from an adult in good health and CMV-seronegative. Some clones in this sample may be carry-over from other donors' samples.

This rearrangement joins TRBV18 to TRBJ2-5; D might be TRBD2 (5 bases). This CDR3 is built from 15 residues. V lost 5 bases, J lost 2 bases, and 15 bases lay in between. Germline assignment: CDR1 KGHSH and CDR2 LQKENI. In nucleotides, the CDR3 is TGTGCCAGCTCAAAAACGGACGGGGTACAAGAGACCCAGTACTTC. Protein: CASSKTDGVQETQYF.

This clone was detected only once. The V gene is TRBV21-1, the J gene TRBJ1-1; the DNA was not compared with TRBD1, the D call given in the table. TRBV21-1 is reported as a pseudogene. This CDR3 comprises 14 residues. The CDR3 DNA reads as TGTGCCAGCTCCGCCTGGCAGTTGAACACTGAAGCTTTCTTT. It specifies CASSAWQLNTEAFF.

CDR3 DNA sequence: TGTGCCAGCAGCCAAGCCCATCCGAGGCAGGGGGGATTCACTGAAGCTTTCTTT. It is translated as CASSQAHPRQGGFTEAFF. The chain links TRBV14 to TRBJ1-1; 7 bases are a match to TRBD1. Trimming at V came to 1 base and at J to 4 bases, leaving 15 bases not matched to a gene. There are 18 residues in the CDR3. Germline CDR1 reads SGHDN; CDR2 reads FVKESK. Combining the CDR3 with reference TRBV14 and TRBJ1-1 gives the whole variable domain EAGVTQFPSHSVIEKGQTVTLRCDPISGHDNLYWYRRVMGKEIKFLLHFVKESKQDESGMPNNRFLAERTGGTYSTLKVQPAELEDSGVYFCASSQAHPRQGGFTEAFFGQGTRLTVV.

This sequence joins TRBV28 and TRBJ1-6, with 7 positions matching TRBD1. V shed 5 bases and J 7 bases; nucleotides not matched to a gene: 2. Looked up from germline, CDR1 is MDHEN and CDR2 is SYDVKM. This CDR3 has 13 residues. CDR3 amino acids: CASSGDSNSPLHF. As DNA, the CDR3 is TGTGCCAGCAGTGGGGACAGCAATTCACCCCTCCACTTT.

The chain uses TRBV6-5 and TRBJ1-3; D call uncertain. The CDR3 covers 15 residues. Germline V gene data show CDR1 as MNHEY and CDR2 as SVGAGI. The germline V and J ends were trimmed by 6 bases and 0 bases, with 12 bases remaining between them. CDR3 region: CASRSDASSGNTIYF. The CDR3 DNA follows: TGTGCCAGCAGGTCAGACGCGAGCTCTGGAAACACCATATATTTT.

The chain combines TRBV5-6 with TRBJ1-5; D call uncertain. Trimming stripped 3 bases from V and 0 bases from J, with 10 bases between. The CDR3 totals 15 residues. Per the germline V gene, CDR1 is SGHDT and CDR2 is YYEEEE. The chain's CDR3 is CASSSRPYSNQPQHF. Written as DNA, the CDR3 is TGTGCCAGCAGCTCCCGACCATATAGCAATCAGCCCCAGCATTTT. The full variable domain, completed using reference TRBV5-6 and TRBJ1-5, is DAGVTQSPTHLIKTRGQQVTLRCSPKSGHDTVSWYQQALGQGPQFIFQYYEEEERQRGNFPDRFSGHQFPNYSSELNVNALLLGDSALYLCASSSRPYSNQPQHFGDGTRLSIL.

This sequence joins TRBV19 and TRBJ2-5; TRBD1 matches at 8 bases. The CDR3 is made up of 15 amino acids. CDR1 LNHDA and CDR2 SQIVND come from the germline V gene (reference sequence). Germline trimming cut 0 bases from V and 1 base from J; bases unmatched to any gene: 1. CDR3 DNA: TGTGCCAGTAGTATAGACGACAGGGGCCAAGAGACCCAGTACTTC. Translating it yields CASSIDDRGQETQYF.